This T cell receptor beta chain was identified in a study of T cells in Graves' hyperthyroidism and ophthalmopathy. Germline CDR1 is SNHLY and CDR2 is FYNNEI. V shed 7 bases and J shed 0 bases, with 9 bases lying between them. This CDR3 is 13 amino acids long. In regard to this clonotype: Its cognate antigen is unknown.

TCR beta CDR3 sequences were amplified from RNA transcripts. During a first-round RT-PCR of the TCR CDR3, the HTBI primer set was used. TCRdb re-called the multiplex PCR reads through MiXCR, storing one row per CDR3 protein. There are about 210,000 distinct CDR3 sequences in the sample; around 19% occur only once, and around 43% lies in the top ten. Whole-study findings and limits: Most thyroid clonotypes that were expanded above 0.001 also turned up in blood.

Patients having uncontrolled infection, another autoimmune disease, pregnancy or lactation were not included. Diagnoses were established using clinical symptoms, serum thyroxine and TRAb, thyroid ultrasound and orbital computed tomography. The TCR comes from a middle-aged man with Graves' hyperthyroidism. Sequenced input: blood. The chain uses TRBV2 and TRBJ1-2; D unclear. The CDR3: CASNARANYGYTF. The DNA of the CDR3 is TGTGCCAGCAATGCACGTGCTAACTATGGCTACACCTTC.